This section outlines one TCR beta chain sequence together with its context. MiXCR, applied by TCRdb to the RT-PCR reads, yields one record per CDR3 protein. The sample includes about 680,000 distinct CDR3 sequences, 13% to 15% seen only once; the top ten take roughly 3.6%. This CDR3 region has 13 residues. Germline V CDR1 and CDR2: MGHDK, SYGVNS. With 2 bases removed from V and 9 bases from J, the gap between germline ends came to 13 bases. The chain combines TRBV25-1 with TRBJ1-2; D is unclear. The specimen was memory CD4+ T cells from blood. The TCR comes from a female donor in good health, serving as a healthy control. The CDR3 nucleotides read TGTGCCAGCAGTGAAGTGACGGTGGTCTGCTACACCTTC. Amino acids: CASSEVTVVCYTF.